Presented here are 3 T cell receptor beta chains from one specimen sequenced in a study of Tregs in tolerant kidney transplant recipients (dated 2019 in TCRdb). Reading the label with the study, this specimen's time point is: blood sample drawn before combined kidney and bone marrow transplant. The library came from the immunoSEQ multiplex PCR assay. TCRdb stores this immuneACCESS table with in-frame sequences only. Part of the clones is absent; in the studies checked, under half of the shortfall reflects unresolved V genes, and no reason is known for the rest. For this sample the table gives more than 12,000 clones, of which about 82% were detected only once. 1.5% to 2% of the sample is held by the ten biggest clonotypes. This specimen was Tregs from blood, taken before the transplant. These receptor sequences come from a human donor who received a combined kidney and bone marrow transplant.

This clone has a single count. The CDR3 protein is CSGRDGSYNEQFF. In DNA form, the CDR3 reads TGCAGCGGGAGGGACGGCTCCTACAATGAGCAGTTCTTC. This chain links TRBV29-1 with TRBJ2-1, with D possibly being TRBD2 (6 bases). The CDR3 is 13 residues long. Trimming removed 7 bases from V and 0 bases from J, with 10 bases in between. CDR1 is SQVTM, CDR2 ANQGSEA, per germline.

This chain links TRBV7-9 with TRBJ1-3; D is undetermined. The CDR3 totals 17 residues. The germline V gene has CDR1 SEHNR and CDR2 FQNEAQ (reference sequence). Deletions cut 0 bases from V and 0 bases from J, with 12 bases between. CDR3 in amino acids: CASSLAVAGSSGNTIYF. In DNA form, the CDR3 reads TGTGCCAGCAGCTTAGCGGTGGCAGGTTCCTCTGGAAACACCATATATTTT.

The V and J genes are TRBV4-3 and TRBJ2-7; TRBD1 matches at 10 bases. The CDR3 extends over 16 amino acids. Germline trimming cut 0 bases from V and 4 bases from J; bases unmatched to any gene: 6. From germline, CDR1 is LGHNA and CDR2 YSLEER. CDR3 nucleotide sequence: TGCGCCAGCAGCCAAGAGTGGGGACAGGGGCCATACGAGCAGTACTTC. Translating gives CASSQEWGQGPYEQYF.